The clone carrying this TCR beta chain was picked up a small number of times. No antigen is known for it. These data are taken from a study of T cell repertoires in cytomegalovirus infection. Trimming took off 3 bases at V and 2 bases at J, with 9 bases between the two ends. Germline CDR1 is MNHEY and CDR2 is SMNVEV (reference sequence). The CDR3 totals 14 residues. Using its own MiXCR run on the reads, TCRdb lists one record per CDR3 protein. The sample carries hundreds of thousands of distinct CDR3 sequences, roughly a third recorded once. Sequences were derived from cultured PBMCs, sampled from culture after CMV antigen stimulation. The J gene is TRBJ2-3, the V gene TRBV27; D is uncertain. This clonotype was sampled from a human donor in good health (CMV status not recorded). Some clones in this sample may be carry-over from other donors' samples. CDR3 sequence: CASSLSPHTDTQYF. The DNA of the CDR3 is TGTGCCAGCAGTTTGAGTCCTCACACAGATACGCAGTATTTT.